What follows describes a single TCR beta chain. Some clones are missing from TCRdb's copy, which holds only in-frame ones; the method was immunoSEQ multiplex PCR. The table includes a few hundred thousand clones, less than 90% detected once. With V trimmed by 5 bases and J by 3 bases, 9 bases remained unmatched. Per germline, CDR1 SGHAT and CDR2 FQNNGV. This CDR3 contains 16 residues. This sample stems from a study of blood T cell repertoires in COVID-19. Study summary: From T cells, B-cell-depleted T cells, or PBMCs came the material, which was cDNA or gDNA.

Membership in each cohort depended on participant-reported clinical history. The clonotype comes from a woman in her sixties who had recovered from COVID-19. Sequenced material: PBMCs or T cells enriched from blood (not recorded which). J is TRBJ1-3 and V is TRBV11-2; 8 nucleotides agree with TRBD1. CDR3 amino acids: CASSPSQGAVGNTIYF. CDR3 nucleotides: TGTGCCAGCAGCCCAAGTCAGGGGGCGGTTGGAAACACCATATATTTT.